The rows below give T cell receptor beta chains drawn from one sample of a study of beta chain features in type 1 diabetes. Repertoires were generated with immunoSEQ multiplex PCR, while TCRdb's copy carries only in-frame clones and drops some. The data hold roughly 250,000 clones, with over 65% observed a single time. The sample was naive CD4+ T cells from blood. These receptors all stem from a young man in good health. The CDR3 runs from the conserved cysteine through the conserved F or W. The order of the fields is clone size, V gene, D gene, J gene, CDR3 protein, CDR3 DNA. D genes are given only for firm matches. Clone size is shown for a subset of rows, as once, few, many or a class of expanded clone.

>-|TRBV10-3|-|TRBJ2-2
CAISETENTGELFF
TGTGCCATCAGTGAGACAGAAAACACCGGGGAGCTGTTTTTT
>-|TRBV4-1|-|TRBJ2-5
CASSQVQEETQYF
TGCGCCAGCAGCCAAGTACAGGAAGAGACCCAGTACTTC
>-|TRBV5-1|TRBD2|TRBJ2-1
CASSLSGTTFDEQFF
TGCGCCAGCAGCCTCAGTGGGACTACGTTTGATGAGCAGTTCTTC
>-|TRBV28|-|TRBJ2-2
CASSPPDLSYTGELFF
TGTGCCAGCAGCCCCCCGGACCTCTCTTACACCGGGGAGCTGTTTTTT
>-|TRBV25-1|-|TRBJ1-2
CASSPGASYTF
TGTGCCAGCAGTCCGGGTGCAAGCTACACCTTC
>-|TRBV7-2|TRBD1|TRBJ2-3
CASSGQGTPRGTDTQYF
TGTGCCAGCAGCGGACAGGGGACGCCTCGCGGCACAGATACGCAGTATTTT
>-|TRBV2|-|TRBJ1-4
CASKLAGNEKLFF
TGTGCCAGCAAATTAGCCGGTAATGAAAAACTGTTTTTT
>-|TRBV19|-|TRBJ2-1
CASSTTVNEQFF
TGTGCCAGTAGTACAACCGTCAATGAGCAGTTCTTC
>few|TRBV6-1|-|TRBJ2-5
CASSIRGGETQYF
TGTGCCAGCAGTATCCGGGGTGGGGAGACCCAGTACTTC
>-|TRBV10-3|TRBD2|TRBJ2-1
CAISEWREVNEQFF
TGTGCCATCAGTGAGTGGCGGGAGGTCAATGAGCAGTTCTTC
>-|TRBV6-5|-|TRBJ2-5
CASSYGAGETQYF
TGTGCCAGCAGTTACGGTGCCGGGGAGACCCAGTACTTC
>-|TRBV13|TRBD2|TRBJ2-1
CASSVILAGGHIGNEQFF
TGTGCCAGCAGCGTTATCCTAGCGGGGGGGCACATTGGAAATGAGCAGTTCTTC
>-|TRBV13|TRBD1|TRBJ1-2
CASSLERGQLSYGYTF
TGTGCCAGCAGCTTAGAAAGGGGGCAACTCTCCTATGGCTACACCTTC
>-|TRBV7-2|TRBD1|TRBJ2-7
CASSPTGVYEQYF
TGTGCCAGCAGCCCTACAGGGGTCTACGAGCAGTACTTC
>-|TRBV29-1|TRBD1|TRBJ1-2
CSVLGIGTGDGYTF
TGCAGCGTTCTGGGTATCGGGACAGGGGATGGCTACACCTTC
>-|TRBV2|-|TRBJ1-1
CASSWTLNTEAFF
TGTGCCAGCAGTTGGACGTTGAACACTGAAGCTTTCTTT
>-|TRBV4-1|-|TRBJ2-1
CASSHLGRGNEQFF
TGCGCCAGCAGCCATCTAGGACGTGGCAATGAGCAGTTCTTC
>-|TRBV27|TRBD2|TRBJ2-5
CASSAALAGGETQYF
TGTGCCAGCAGTGCGGCACTAGCGGGGGGGGAGACCCAGTACTTC
>-|TRBV7-9|-|TRBJ2-5
CASSLDSIAQETQYF
TGTGCCAGCAGCCTGGACAGCATAGCTCAAGAGACCCAGTACTTC
>-|TRBV14|TRBD2|TRBJ2-3
CASSQDRGAGGPDTQYF
TGTGCCAGCAGCCAAGATCGAGGCGCGGGAGGACCAGATACGCAGTATTTT
>-|TRBV29-1|-|TRBJ1-2
CSVETGRIYGYTF
TGCAGCGTTGAAACAGGGCGAATCTATGGCTACACCTTC
>once|TRBV9|TRBD2|TRBJ2-1
CASSATGTSYNEQFF
TGTGCCAGCAGCGCCACCGGGACTAGCTACAATGAGCAGTTCTTC
>-|TRBV4-1|-|TRBJ2-6
CASSQQGRANVLTF
TGCGCCAGCAGCCAACAGGGCCGGGCCAACGTCCTGACTTTC
>-|TRBV19|-|TRBJ2-5
CASMMGATQYF
TGTGCCAGTATGATGGGTGCGACCCAGTACTTC
>-|TRBV5-1|-|TRBJ2-5
CASSLDRETQYF
TGCGCCAGCAGCTTGGATCGCGAGACCCAGTACTTC
>few|TRBV20-1|-|TRBJ2-2
CSARDTGELFF
TGCAGTGCTAGAGACACCGGGGAGCTGTTTTTT
>-|TRBV29-1|-|TRBJ1-1
CSVEGVMNTEAFF
TGCAGCGTTGAGGGCGTGATGAACACTGAAGCTTTCTTT
>-|TRBV30|TRBD2|TRBJ2-3
CAWTPGTRTDTQYF
TGTGCCTGGACGCCCGGGACTAGGACAGATACGCAGTATTTT
>-|TRBV29-1|-|TRBJ2-7
CSVDGAGYEQYF
TGCAGCGTTGATGGAGCAGGATACGAGCAGTACTTC
>-|TRBV29-1|-|TRBJ2-6
CSVGQRYRGGSGANVLTF
TGCAGCGTTGGACAGCGGTACAGGGGAGGCTCTGGGGCCAACGTCCTGACTTTC
>few|TRBV7-2|-|TRBJ2-1
CASSSGSLSYNEQFF
TGTGCCAGCAGCTCCGGGAGCCTCTCCTACAATGAGCAGTTCTTC
>-|TRBV5-6|TRBD2|TRBJ2-7
CASSSNWRGTYEQYF
TGTGCCAGCAGCTCCAATTGGCGGGGGACCTACGAGCAGTACTTC
>few|TRBV30|-|TRBJ2-1
CAWRYFWQGYNEQFF
TGTGCCTGGAGGTATTTTTGGCAGGGTTACAATGAGCAGTTCTTC
>-|TRBV30|-|TRBJ1-2
CAWSGTPRGYTF
TGTGCCTGGAGCGGCACTCCAAGAGGCTACACCTTC
>few|TRBV27|-|TRBJ1-6
CASRISGSYNSPLHF
TGTGCCAGCAGGATCTCAGGGTCCTATAATTCACCCCTCCACTTT
>-|TRBV5-1|-|TRBJ2-1
CASSTPWTASNEQFF
TGCGCCAGCAGCACCCCGTGGACAGCATCGAATGAGCAGTTCTTC
>-|TRBV14|-|TRBJ2-3
CASSQDPGYTDTQYF
TGTGCCAGCAGCCAAGATCCGGGGTATACAGATACGCAGTATTTT
>-|TRBV4-1|TRBD1|TRBJ2-4
CASGSGTGTKNIQYF
TGCGCCAGCGGGTCCGGGACAGGGACCAAAAACATTCAGTACTTC
>-|TRBV9|-|TRBJ2-1
CASSSGAVEQFF
TGTGCCAGCAGCTCAGGAGCGGTTGAGCAGTTCTTC
>once|TRBV29-1|TRBD1|TRBJ2-3
CSVTGRYTDTQYF
TGCAGCGTGACAGGGAGATACACAGATACGCAGTATTTT
>few|TRBV20-1|-|TRBJ2-1
CSAGPQTEEFF
TGCAGTGCGGGTCCCCAGACAGAGGAGTTCTTC
>-|TRBV25-1|-|TRBJ2-1
CASSWSVIPTGEQFF
TGTGCCAGCAGTTGGAGCGTGATCCCAACGGGTGAGCAGTTCTTC
>-|TRBV27|-|TRBJ2-7
CASSFLPNYEQYF
TGTGCCAGCAGTTTTCTACCGAACTACGAGCAGTACTTC
>-|TRBV7-2|-|TRBJ2-7
CASSLVAAVNEQYF
TGTGCCAGCAGCTTAGTCGCCGCCGTAAACGAGCAGTACTTC
>-|TRBV4-3|-|TRBJ1-2
CASSQEGTYGYTF
TGCGCCAGCAGCCAAGAGGGGACCTATGGCTACACCTTC
>few|TRBV30|-|TRBJ2-5
CACTGLVETQYF
TGTGCCTGTACGGGGCTCGTAGAGACCCAGTACTTC
>-|TRBV27|-|TRBJ2-7
CASSFMGKQYF
TGTGCCAGCAGTTTCATGGGGAAGCAGTACTTC
>-|TRBV18|TRBD1|TRBJ2-1
CASSPGQGPYNEQFF
TGTGCCAGCTCACCCGGACAGGGACCCTACAATGAGCAGTTCTTC
>-|TRBV15|-|TRBJ2-1
CATKQTGAAIEQFF
TGTGCCACCAAGCAGACGGGAGCGGCGATTGAGCAGTTCTTC
>once|TRBV7-2|-|TRBJ1-1
CASSPHHPTGMNTEAFF
TGTGCCAGCAGCCCCCACCACCCTACAGGGATGAACACTGAAGCTTTCTTT
>-|TRBV29-1|-|TRBJ1-1
CSVSTAGWEAFF
TGCAGCGTTTCGACGGCGGGCTGGGAAGCTTTCTTT
>-|TRBV15|-|TRBJ1-5
CATSRDRGQPQHF
TGTGCCACCAGCAGAGATCGGGGACAGCCCCAGCATTTT